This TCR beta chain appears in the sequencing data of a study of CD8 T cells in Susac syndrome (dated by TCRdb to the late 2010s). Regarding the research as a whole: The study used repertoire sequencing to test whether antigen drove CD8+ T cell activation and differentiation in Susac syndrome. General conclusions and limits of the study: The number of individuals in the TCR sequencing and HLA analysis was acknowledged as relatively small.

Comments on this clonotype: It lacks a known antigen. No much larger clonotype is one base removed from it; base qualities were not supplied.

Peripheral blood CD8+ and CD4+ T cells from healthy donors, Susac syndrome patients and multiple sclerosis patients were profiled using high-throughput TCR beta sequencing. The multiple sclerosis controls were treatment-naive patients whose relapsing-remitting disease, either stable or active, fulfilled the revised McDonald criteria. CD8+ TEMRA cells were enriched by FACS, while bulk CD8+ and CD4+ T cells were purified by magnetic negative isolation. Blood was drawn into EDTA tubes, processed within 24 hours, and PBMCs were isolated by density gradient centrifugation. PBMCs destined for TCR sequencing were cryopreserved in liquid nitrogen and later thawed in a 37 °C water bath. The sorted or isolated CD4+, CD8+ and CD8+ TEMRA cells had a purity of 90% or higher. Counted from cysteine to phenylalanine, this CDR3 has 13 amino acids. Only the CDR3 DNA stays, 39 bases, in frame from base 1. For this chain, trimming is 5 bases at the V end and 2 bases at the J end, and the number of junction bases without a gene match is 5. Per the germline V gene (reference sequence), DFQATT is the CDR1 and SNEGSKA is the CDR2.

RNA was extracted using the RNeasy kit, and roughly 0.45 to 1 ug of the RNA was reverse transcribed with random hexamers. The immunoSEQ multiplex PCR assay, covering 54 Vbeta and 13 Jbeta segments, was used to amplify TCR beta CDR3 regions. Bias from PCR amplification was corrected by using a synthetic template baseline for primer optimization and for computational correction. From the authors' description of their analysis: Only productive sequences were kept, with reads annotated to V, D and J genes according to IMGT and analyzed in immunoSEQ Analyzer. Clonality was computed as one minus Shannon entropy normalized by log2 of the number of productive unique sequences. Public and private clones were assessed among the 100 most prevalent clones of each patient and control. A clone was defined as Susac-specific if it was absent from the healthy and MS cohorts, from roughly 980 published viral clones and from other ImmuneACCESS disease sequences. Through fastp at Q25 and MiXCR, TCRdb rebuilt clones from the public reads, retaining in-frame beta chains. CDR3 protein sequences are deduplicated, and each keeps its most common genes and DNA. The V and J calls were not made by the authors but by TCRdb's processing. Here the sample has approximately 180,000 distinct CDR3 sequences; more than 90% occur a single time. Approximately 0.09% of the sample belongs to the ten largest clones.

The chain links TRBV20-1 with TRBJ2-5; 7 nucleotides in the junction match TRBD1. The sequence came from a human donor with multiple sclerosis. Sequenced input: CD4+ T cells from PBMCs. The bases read TGCAGTGCTGCCCGGGACAGACAAGAGACCCAGTACTTC. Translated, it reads CSAARDRQETQYF.